Following are 25 T cell receptor beta chains from one sample sequenced in a study of cytomegalovirus exposure and HLA in healthy donors. PCR was performed using 60 Vbeta and 13 Jbeta primers. Using immunoSEQ multiplex PCR, the repertoire was profiled, and TCRdb retains in-frame clones only, with some absent. The listing records about 70,000 clones. The sample was PBMCs. The receptor source for this set is a female donor in good health and CMV-seropositive.

The rearrangement links TRBV19 to TRBJ2-5; 14 positions match TRBD2. CDR3 length: 18 residues. The trim removed 6 bases at V and 3 bases at J, leaving 12 bases unmatched. Per germline, CDR1 LNHDA and CDR2 SQIVND (reference sequence). The CDR3 here is CASSSRGLAGVGKETQYF. Written as DNA, the CDR3 is TGTGCCAGTAGCTCGAGGGGACTAGCGGGAGTAGGAAAAGAGACCCAGTACTTC.

With regard to this clone: At one end, the junction sequence differs from germline, possibly due to a read error. The rearrangement links TRBV30 to TRBJ1-1; tentative D call: TRBD1 (5 bases). Germline loops: CDR1 GTSNPN, CDR2 SVGIG (reference sequence). CDR3 length equals 13 residues. The CDR3 spells CASRLTEGTEALF. DNA for the CDR3: TGTGCCAGCCGGCTCACCGAGGGGACTGAAGCTCTCTTT. The whole variable domain, remainder taken from reference TRBV30 and TRBJ1-1, is SQTIHQWPATLVQPVGSPLSLECTVEGTSNPNLYWYRQAAGRGLQLLFYSVGIGQISSEVPQNLSASRPQDRQFILSSKKLLLSDSGFYLCASRLTEGTEALFGQGTRLTVV.

The chain combines TRBV6-5 with TRBJ1-2, with 7 bases that match TRBD1. The CDR3 runs 13 residues. After removal of 5 bases from V and 2 bases from J, the junction contained 2 bases not matched to a gene. Germline lookup yields CDR1 MNHEY and CDR2 SVGAGI. The CDR3 region is CASSQGQNYGYTF. Here the CDR3 DNA reads TGTGCCAGCAGTCAGGGACAGAACTATGGCTACACCTTC.

The CDR3, as DNA: TGTGCCAGCAGCGTAGGCGGGGAAGTGAACACCGGGGAGCTGTTTTTT. Protein: CASSVGGEVNTGELFF. This chain uses TRBV9 with TRBJ2-2, with D possibly matching TRBD2 (6 bases). V was shortened by 0 bases and J by 1 base, with 10 bases between the two germline ends. The CDR3 is 16 amino acids. Germline assignment: CDR1 SGDLS and CDR2 YYNGEE.

The rearrangement joins TRBV4-3 to TRBJ2-5, with 11 bases matching TRBD2. Trimming cost V 5 bases and J 0 bases; bases outside gene matches: 11. There are 18 residues in the CDR3. The germline V gene has CDR1 LGHNA and CDR2 YSLEER. The CDR3 protein is CASSFGTSGNVYQETQYF. In nucleotides, the CDR3 is TGCGCCAGCAGCTTCGGGACTAGCGGAAATGTGTACCAAGAGACCCAGTACTTC.

The genes are TRBV25-1 and TRBJ1-2; 8 bases line up with TRBD1. CDR3 length: 13 amino acids. From germline, CDR1 is MGHDK and CDR2 SYGVNS. V lost 3 bases to trimming and J lost 5 bases; unmatched junction nucleotides: 2. In nucleotides, the CDR3 is TGTGCCAGCAGTGATCGACAGGGGTATGGCTACACCTTC. Translated, it gives CASSDRQGYGYTF.

CDR3 in DNA: TGTGCCAGTAGTATTCCCGCGGTGGCCAATGAGCAGTTCTTC. This sequence encodes CASSIPAVANEQFF. The chain links TRBV19 to TRBJ2-1, with D unresolved. CDR1 and CDR2 from the germline V gene are LNHDA and SQIVND (reference sequence). This CDR3 spans 14 amino acids. V was trimmed by 3 bases and J by 6 bases, leaving 12 bases between them.

The V and J genes are TRBV6-8 and TRBJ2-5; 8 nucleotides align to TRBD1. V lost 5 bases, J lost 5 bases, and 16 bases stayed unmatched. This CDR3 contains 17 residues. CDR1 and CDR2 (germline): MNHGY, SAAAGT. CDR3 in amino acids: CASSHRQGFRGRETQYF. CDR3 nucleotides: TGTGCCAGCAGTCACCGACAGGGGTTTAGGGGTAGGGAGACCCAGTACTTC.

The chain uses TRBV28 and TRBJ1-1, with TRBD1 as a possible D gene (5 bases). Germline CDR1 is MDHEN and CDR2 is SYDVKM. The CDR3 covers 13 residues. Trimming stripped 7 bases from V and 6 bases from J, with 15 bases between. This CDR3 is CASTPGMWAEAFF. CDR3 bases: TGTGCCAGCACTCCAGGGATGTGGGCTGAAGCTTTCTTT.

The chain employs TRBV20-1 and TRBJ2-1, with TRBD2 as a possible D gene (5 bases). Trimming shortened V by 5 bases and J by 10 bases, and 12 bases separated the two germline ends. CDR1 is DFQATT, CDR2 SNEGSKA, per germline (reference sequence). CDR3 size: 11 residues. The CDR3 DNA reads as TGCAGTGCTCTATGGGAGTACGAGCAGTTCTTC. Amino acids: CSALWEYEQFF.

This chain joins TRBV9 and TRBJ1-6; 10 nucleotides match TRBD1. Germline CDR1 is SGDLS and CDR2 is YYNGEE. The CDR3 covers 15 residues. V gave up 4 bases and J gave up 10 bases; unmatched junction bases: 8. The CDR3 DNA reads TGTGCCAGCAGCCCAGGAGGGACAGGGGTCTCACCCCTCCACTTT. Translation gives CASSPGGTGVSPLHF.

V usage is TRBV19 and J usage is TRBJ2-7; 9 bases fit TRBD1. In germline, CDR1 is LNHDA, CDR2 SQIVND (reference sequence). The trim removed 4 bases at V and 2 bases at J, leaving 6 bases unmatched. This CDR3 spans 15 amino acids. The CDR3 here is CASSTGQGLPYEQYF. CDR3 sequence (DNA): TGTGCCAGTAGTACTGGACAGGGGTTACCCTACGAGCAGTACTTC.

This chain joins TRBV5-4 and TRBJ2-3; 7 bases align to TRBD1. Germline V gene lookup returns CDR1 SGHNT and CDR2 YYREEE (reference sequence). This CDR3 has 15 residues. With V trimmed by 4 bases and J by 1 base, 6 bases remained unmatched. CDR3 nucleotide sequence: TGTGCCAGCAGCCGACAGGGTGCTGGCACAGATACGCAGTATTTT. Its protein product is CASSRQGAGTDTQYF.

Points on this clone: The junction departs from germline at one end; a sequencing error may be responsible. J is TRBJ1-3 and V is TRBV6-6, with D maybe TRBD1 (5 bases). In germline, CDR1 is MNHNY, CDR2 SVGAGI (reference sequence). This CDR3 is built from 13 residues. Here the CDR3 reads CASSSGDGSTIYF. CDR3 nucleotides: TGTGCCAGCAGTTCGGGGGATGGAAGCACCATATATTTT.

This rearrangement joins TRBV5-1 to TRBJ1-2; D unclear. V was clipped by 4 bases and J by 3 bases, with 19 bases between them. Germline V gives CDR1 SGHRS, CDR2 YFSETQ. The CDR3 spans 16 residues. CDR3 bases: TGCGCCAGCAGCCCCACGGGGAGAGGCCCCGACTATGGCTACACCTTC. Translated, it gives CASSPTGRGPDYGYTF.

The chain has TRBV28 and TRBJ1-5, with 11 bases aligning to TRBD1. CDR1 and CDR2 from the germline V gene are MDHEN and SYDVKM. The CDR3 has 15 residues. With 8 bases clipped from V and 4 bases from J, the junction kept 7 bases outside the gene matches. The CDR3 sequence: CASGTGQGENQPQHF. For the CDR3, the DNA is TGTGCCAGCGGGACGGGACAGGGGGAGAATCAGCCCCAGCATTTT.

This sequence joins TRBV15 and TRBJ2-1, with D unresolved. Trimming pared 3 bases from V and 5 bases from J, leaving 14 bases between. The CDR3 runs to 15 residues. The germline V gene encodes CDR1 LNHNV and CDR2 YYDKDF (reference sequence). CDR3 region: CATSSLVVQNNEQFF. CDR3 DNA sequence: TGTGCCACCAGCAGCTTGGTTGTACAGAACAATGAGCAGTTCTTC.

This chain uses TRBV4-3 with TRBJ2-1, with D possibly being TRBD2 (5 bases). Germline values: CDR1 LGHNA, CDR2 YSLEER. The CDR3 covers 16 residues. Trimming took 0 bases from V and 5 from J, leaving 14 bases between them. The CDR3 bases are TGCGCCAGCAGCCAAGATTTATTAGCGTCCCACAATGAGCAGTTCTTC. Encoded protein: CASSQDLLASHNEQFF.

V and J are TRBV28 and TRBJ1-2; no clear D gene. Trimming removed 2 bases at V and 7 bases at J, with 17 bases between. CDR1 MDHEN and CDR2 SYDVKM come from the germline V gene. This CDR3 has 15 residues. CDR3 coding DNA: TGTGCCAGCAGTTTACCCCCGGGAGGTCTTAGTGGCTACACCTTC. It is translated as CASSLPPGGLSGYTF.

The V and J genes are TRBV6-1 and TRBJ1-2; D is undetermined. There are 14 residues in the CDR3. Trimming took off 7 bases at V and 4 bases at J, with 16 bases between the two ends. Looked up from germline, CDR1 is MNHNS and CDR2 is SASEGT. The CDR3 protein is CASTLPRAGYGYTF. CDR3 bases: TGTGCCAGCACTCTGCCACGAGCCGGCTATGGCTACACCTTC.

The rearrangement uses TRBV7-9 and TRBJ2-1; no definite D call. Trimming cost V 4 bases and J 1 base, with 11 bases left between them. Germline CDR1 reads SEHNR; CDR2 reads FQNEAQ (reference sequence). The CDR3 contains 15 residues. In nucleotides, the CDR3 is TGTGCCAGCAGCTCCTCTAGGTCGTCCTACAATGAGCAGTTCTTC. Translated: CASSSSRSSYNEQFF.

The J gene is TRBJ1-2, the V gene TRBV30; 7 bases line up with TRBD1. V trimming: 2 bases; J trimming: 3 bases; junction bases outside the gene matches: 0. The CDR3 totals 12 residues. The germline V gene has CDR1 GTSNPN and CDR2 SVGIG (reference sequence). CDR3 DNA sequence: TGTGCCTGGAGTCAGGGGGACTATGGCTACACCTTC. Its translation: CAWSQGDYGYTF.

V usage is TRBV6-5 and J usage is TRBJ2-3; TRBD2 agrees at 10 bases. V was pared by 8 bases and J by 6 bases, with 11 bases of the junction left unmatched. This CDR3 is 15 amino acids long. CDR1 and CDR2 from the germline V gene are MNHEY and SVGAGI. CDR3 protein: CASSPASGSVDTQYF. As DNA, the CDR3 is TGTGCCAGCTCACCGGCTAGCGGGAGTGTGGATACGCAGTATTTT.

This sequence joins TRBV4-3 and TRBJ1-1; D may be TRBD1 (6 bases). Germline CDR1 reads LGHNA; CDR2 reads YSLEER. CDR3 length: 14 residues. Trimming cost V 3 bases and J 4 bases, with 12 bases left between them. Written as DNA, the CDR3 is TGCGCCAGCAGCCACCTGGACAGTGGCACTGAAGCTTTCTTT. It codes for CASSHLDSGTEAFF.

This chain links TRBV6-5 with TRBJ1-2; D is possibly TRBD1 (5 bases). In germline, CDR1 is MNHEY, CDR2 SVGAGI. The V and J ends lost 7 bases and 8 bases respectively, with 17 bases between them. The length of the CDR3 is 13 residues. DNA of the CDR3: TGTGCCAGCAAAAAAACCATACAGGCCGGCTACACCTTC. Translated, it gives CASKKTIQAGYTF.